These 17 T cell receptor beta chains came from one sample sequenced in a study of blood T cell repertoires in COVID-19. TCRdb keeps only in-frame clones here, not all; method: immunoSEQ multiplex PCR. The sample has some 150,000 clones, about four fifths seen once. The specimen was peripheral blood. The source of these receptors is a man between 60 and 75 years old with acute or convalescent COVID-19.

V is TRBV13 and J is TRBJ2-1; 10 bases map to TRBD2. CDR1 and CDR2 (germline): PRHDT, FYEKMQ (reference sequence). The CDR3 has 17 amino acids. Trimming cost V 4 bases and J 3 bases; bases outside gene matches: 9. CDR3 loop: CASSWTLSGGNYNEQFF. In nucleotides, the CDR3 is TGTGCCAGCAGCTGGACCCTTAGCGGGGGGAACTACAATGAGCAGTTCTTC.

The chain joins TRBV5-1 to TRBJ1-6; D is undetermined. The V gene lost 0 bases and the J gene lost 10 bases, with 11 bases spanning the gap. CDR1 SGHRS and CDR2 YFSETQ come from the germline V gene. This CDR3 is built from 14 residues. CDR3 coding DNA: TGCGCCAGCAGCTTGGGGCAGGAGGTCTCACCCCTCCACTTT. It encodes CASSLGQEVSPLHF.

This chain uses TRBV5-6 with TRBJ1-1; possibly TRBD1 for D (6 bases). Germline V gives CDR1 SGHDT, CDR2 YYEEEE. The length of the CDR3 is 12 residues. V lost 6 bases and J 7 bases, leaving 13 bases between the germline ends. DNA for the CDR3: TGTGCCAGCACCTGGGGGCAGGTTGAAGCTTTCTTT. This translates into CASTWGQVEAFF. The full variable domain, rest sourced from reference TRBV5-6 and TRBJ1-1, is DAGVTQSPTHLIKTRGQQVTLRCSPKSGHDTVSWYQQALGQGPQFIFQYYEEEERQRGNFPDRFSGHQFPNYSSELNVNALLLGDSALYLCASTWGQVEAFFGQGTRLTVV.

The V and J genes are TRBV7-3 and TRBJ1-4, with D possibly TRBD1 on 6 matching bases. CDR1 and CDR2 (germline): SGHTA, FQGTGA. This CDR3 has 14 amino acids. Trimming took 2 bases from V and 7 from J, leaving 11 bases between them. The CDR3 nucleotides read TGTGCCAGCAGCTTACCAGGGGAAAGTGAAAAACTGTTTTTT. Its translation: CASSLPGESEKLFF.

This clone has only a few counts. V usage is TRBV9 and J usage is TRBJ2-7; a weak D match, TRBD2 (6 bases). V lost 4 bases, J lost 1 base, and 15 bases lay in between. CDR1 and CDR2 from the germline V gene are SGDLS and YYNGEE. There are 15 residues in the CDR3. The CDR3 DNA is TGTGCCAGCAGCCCCTACGGGCGGGATTCCTACGAGCAGTACTTC. Translation gives CASSPYGRDSYEQYF.

On this clone itself: The sample holds other DNA sequences that translate to the same CDR3. V is TRBV5-1 and J is TRBJ2-2; possible D gene TRBD2, 6 bases. Trimming cost V 0 bases and J 2 bases, with 11 bases left between them. The CDR3 totals 16 residues. CDR1 is SGHRS and CDR2 is YFSETQ in the germline V gene. CDR3 region: CASSLVPAGNTGELFF. CDR3 nucleotide sequence: TGCGCCAGCAGCTTGGTTCCGGCGGGAAACACCGGGGAGCTGTTTTTT.

This clone has more than one count but fewer than ten. The V gene is TRBV7-9, the J gene TRBJ1-2; D is unclear. Trimming removed 1 base from V and 2 bases from J, with 5 bases in between. Looked up from germline, CDR1 is SEHNR and CDR2 is FQNEAQ (reference sequence). The CDR3 loop spans 13 amino acids. The CDR3 is CASSLVQNYGYTF. CDR3 DNA: TGTGCCAGCAGCTTAGTACAGAACTATGGCTACACCTTC.

The chain carries TRBV6-6 and TRBJ2-3; D not certain. The length of the CDR3 is 15 residues. The V gene lost 0 bases and the J gene lost 4 bases, with 11 bases spanning the gap. The germline V gene has CDR1 MNHNY and CDR2 SVGAGI (reference sequence). In DNA, the CDR3 is TGTGCCAGCAGTTACTCGCGGCCGTCTGCAGATACGCAGTATTTT. Encoded protein: CASSYSRPSADTQYF.

Here the CDR3 reads CASSLWGTDAETQYF. The CDR3 DNA is TGTGCCAGCAGCTTGTGGGGGACAGACGCGGAGACCCAGTACTTC. J is TRBJ2-5 and V is TRBV5-8, with 7 positions matching TRBD1. This CDR3 is built from 15 residues. V shed 1 base and J 5 bases; nucleotides not matched to a gene: 8. Germline CDR1 reads SGHTS; CDR2 reads YDEGEE.

V and J are TRBV7-9 and TRBJ2-3, with D possibly matching TRBD2 (6 bases). The ends were cut back, 5 bases at V and 2 bases at J, with 14 bases in the middle. The V gene's germline CDR1 is SEHNR and CDR2 FQNEAQ (reference sequence). The CDR3 has 15 residues. As DNA, the CDR3 is TGTGCCAGCAGCCCCCGGGAGCGCCACACAGATACGCAGTATTTT. Protein: CASSPRERHTDTQYF.

The CDR3 region has the DNA TGTGCCAGCAGTTACTCGTTCGGGGTGAGCTACGAGCAGTACTTC. Its translation is CASSYSFGVSYEQYF. V and J are TRBV6-5 and TRBJ2-7; a weak D match, TRBD2 (5 bases). The CDR3 runs to 15 residues. In germline, CDR1 is MNHEY, CDR2 SVGAGI. V gave up 0 bases and J gave up 3 bases, with 12 bases separating them.

This clone occurred once. The rearrangement uses TRBV6-5 and TRBJ1-2, with 7 bases matching TRBD1. In germline, CDR1 is MNHEY, CDR2 SVGAGI. V dropped 0 bases and J dropped 2; count of bases not matched to a gene: 3. The CDR3 consists of 15 residues. The CDR3 sequence is CASSYSETGNYGYTF. CDR3 in DNA: TGTGCCAGCAGTTACTCCGAGACAGGGAACTATGGCTACACCTTC.

The chain employs TRBV5-4 and TRBJ2-7; 9 bases align to TRBD1. CDR3 length equals 15 residues. Germline CDR1 SGHNT, CDR2 YYREEE (reference sequence). V dropped 0 bases and J dropped 6; count of bases not matched to a gene: 7. The CDR3, as DNA: TGTGCCAGCAGCTTGGGGGACAGGGTCGGTCGCGAGCAGTACTTC. Protein product: CASSLGDRVGREQYF.

The chain recombines TRBV5-1 with TRBJ1-6; 9 positions match TRBD1. The CDR3 extends over 15 amino acids. V lost 3 bases to trimming and J lost 7 bases; unmatched junction nucleotides: 5. Germline CDR1 is SGHRS and CDR2 is YFSETQ. DNA of the CDR3: TGCGCCAGCAGCTCCACAGGGGGCCTGAATTCACCCCTCCACTTT. It yields the protein CASSSTGGLNSPLHF.

V gene TRBV2 combines with J gene TRBJ2-4, with D possibly TRBD1 on 5 matching bases. Trimming stripped 0 bases from V and 5 bases from J, with 14 bases between. This CDR3 region has 16 residues. Germline values: CDR1 SNHLY, CDR2 FYNNEI. The CDR3 loop is CASSEALQAPENIQYF. As DNA, the CDR3 is TGTGCCAGCAGTGAAGCGCTACAGGCACCCGAAAACATTCAGTACTTC.

V gene TRBV4-1 combines with J gene TRBJ2-1; D unresolved. Trimming left V 5 bases short and J 8 bases short, with 16 bases between. The CDR3 loop spans 14 amino acids. Germline V CDR1 and CDR2: MGHRA, YSYEKL. The CDR3 DNA reads TGCGCCAGCAGCGCCCAGGCCGCTGCAGATGAGCAGTTCTTC. It translates to CASSAQAAADEQFF.

This clone was found a few times. This chain joins TRBV7-2 and TRBJ1-2; D not certain. The V gene's germline CDR1 is SGHTA and CDR2 FQGNSA. The CDR3 runs 15 residues. The V end was cut by 4 bases, the J end by 6 bases, with 18 bases between. The CDR3 DNA sequence: TGTGCCAGCAGCTCCGCCCCCGGGAGTTTGGATGGCTACACCTTC. Amino acids: CASSSAPGSLDGYTF.